The present T cell receptor (beta chain) was sequenced within a study of shared clonotypes between healthy human individuals. At the level of the study: Every donor yielded three CD4 naive, three CD4 memory, two CD8 naive and one CD8 memory plate.

Clones were read by immunoSEQ multiplex PCR, and TCRdb kept only the in-frame ones, dropping some. The sample consists of 1 million to 1.3 million clones, approximately 78% of them appearing once. The sequence derives from a young man in good health. Some clones in this sample may be carry-over from other donors' samples. Sequenced material: memory CD4+ T cells from PBMCs. The subset denotes: CD45RA-negative fraction.

The CDR3, as DNA: TGTGCCAGCAGCTCCTCCAATGGGACTAGCGGGAGGCCCACAGATACGCAGTATTTT. Protein sequence: CASSSSNGTSGRPTDTQYF. The gene calls are TRBV7-2 and TRBJ2-3, with 15 bases matching TRBD2. Germline V gives CDR1 SGHTA, CDR2 FQGNSA. The CDR3 consists of 19 residues. J was trimmed by 2 bases and V by 4 bases; bases with no gene match: 10.